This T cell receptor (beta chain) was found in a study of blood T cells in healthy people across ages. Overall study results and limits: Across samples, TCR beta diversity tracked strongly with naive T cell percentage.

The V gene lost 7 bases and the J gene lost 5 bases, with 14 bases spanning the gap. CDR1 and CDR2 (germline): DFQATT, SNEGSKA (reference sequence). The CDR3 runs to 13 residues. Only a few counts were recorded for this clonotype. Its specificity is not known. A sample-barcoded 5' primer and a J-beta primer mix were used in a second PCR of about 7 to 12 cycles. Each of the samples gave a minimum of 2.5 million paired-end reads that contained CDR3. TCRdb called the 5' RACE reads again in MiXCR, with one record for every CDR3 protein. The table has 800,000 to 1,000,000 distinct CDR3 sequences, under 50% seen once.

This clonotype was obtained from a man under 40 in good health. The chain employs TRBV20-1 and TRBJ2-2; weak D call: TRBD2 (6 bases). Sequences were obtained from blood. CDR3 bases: TGCAGTGTTCGGCGGGGCGTGACCGGGGAGCTGTTTTTT. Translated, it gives CSVRRGVTGELFF.